The 29 T cell receptor beta chains given below trace back to one sample, sequenced in a study of shared clonotypes between healthy human individuals. Using immunoSEQ multiplex PCR, the repertoire was profiled, and TCRdb retains in-frame clones only, with some absent. The table includes 450,000 to 500,000 clones, approximately 80% detected once. Sample: PBMCs. Receptors were obtained from a woman aged 40-49 years in good health. Some clones in this sample may be carry-over from other donors' samples.

A note on this clone: The germline gene is not matched at one end of the junction; a read error may be the cause. The J gene is TRBJ2-4, the V gene TRBV7-2, with D hard to call. The CDR3 sequence is 13 residues long. Germline CDR1 and CDR2: SGHTA and FQGNSA. This CDR3 reads CASSLEAQNIQYF. The CDR3 DNA is TGTGCCAGCAGCTTAGAAGCCCAAAACATTCAGTACTTC.

The V gene is TRBV19, the J gene TRBJ2-1; D may be TRBD1 (5 bases). In germline, CDR1 is LNHDA, CDR2 SQIVND (reference sequence). The V end was cut by 6 bases, the J end by 0 bases, with 12 bases between. CDR3 length: 15 residues. CDR3 region: CASSPQESSYNEQFF. Here the CDR3 DNA reads TGTGCCAGTAGCCCACAGGAGAGCTCCTACAATGAGCAGTTCTTC.

This rearrangement joins TRBV28 to TRBJ1-5; D remains ambiguous. CDR1 is MDHEN and CDR2 is SYDVKM in the germline V gene. V shed 5 bases and J shed 5 bases, with 16 bases lying between them. The CDR3 contains 15 residues. The CDR3 protein is CASSVGLHGDQPQHF. The CDR3 bases are TGTGCCAGCAGTGTCGGGCTTCACGGGGATCAGCCCCAGCATTTT.

This clone was seen more than once but under ten times. This rearrangement joins TRBV5-1 to TRBJ2-3, with 7 bases aligning to TRBD2. This CDR3 has 14 residues. Trimming at V came to 4 bases and at J to 2 bases, leaving 4 bases not matched to a gene. The germline gives CDR1 SGHRS, CDR2 YFSETQ. The CDR3 sequence: CASSPGGLTDTQYF. The CDR3 coding sequence is TGCGCCAGCAGCCCGGGGGGTCTCACAGATACGCAGTATTTT.

This clone appeared a few times. The CDR3 region has the DNA TGTGCCAGCAGCGTAGAAGGCCACACTGAGCAGTTCTTC. Translated, it gives CASSVEGHTEQFF. The gene calls are TRBV9 and TRBJ2-1; no firm D call. V was clipped by 0 bases and J by 9 bases, with 10 bases between them. The CDR3 runs to 13 residues. Germline V gives CDR1 SGDLS, CDR2 YYNGEE.

V and J are TRBV7-2 and TRBJ2-3; D uncertain. Germline values: CDR1 SGHTA, CDR2 FQGNSA. Trimming removed 2 bases at V and 2 bases at J, with 8 bases between. There are 14 residues in the CDR3. The CDR3 bases are TGTGCCAGCAGCTTATCGGTGACCACAGATACGCAGTATTTT. It is translated as CASSLSVTTDTQYF.

The chain carries TRBV15 and TRBJ2-7, with 8 nucleotides matching TRBD1. The CDR3 has 15 amino acids. Germline lookup yields CDR1 LNHNV and CDR2 YYDKDF (reference sequence). The V and J ends lost 1 base and 2 bases, in that order; junction bases with no gene match: 4. CDR3 residues: CATSRGSGGPYEQYF. The CDR3 DNA reads as TGTGCCACCAGCAGAGGTTCAGGGGGCCCCTACGAGCAGTACTTC. The full variable domain, in which reference TRBV15 and TRBJ2-7 provide the parts outside the CDR3, is DAMVIQNPRYQVTQFGKPVTLSCSQTLNHNVMYWYQQKSSQAPKLLFHYYDKDFNNEADTPDNFQSRRPNTSFCFLDIRSPGLGDTAMYLCATSRGSGGPYEQYFGPGTRLTVT.

The chain links TRBV5-6 to TRBJ1-1; the match to TRBD1 covers 7 bases. The CDR3 runs to 17 residues. Germline V gene lookup returns CDR1 SGHDT and CDR2 YYEEEE. The trim removed 1 base at V and 3 bases at J, leaving 12 bases unmatched. The CDR3 DNA reads as TGTGCCAGCAGCTTGTTTTGGAGAGAGGGGGCGGACACTGAAGCTTTCTTT. Translating gives CASSLFWREGADTEAFF.

V gene TRBV7-2 combines with J gene TRBJ2-6; D gene ambiguous. With 1 base removed from V and 1 base from J, the gap between germline ends came to 5 bases. The CDR3 totals 15 residues. In germline, CDR1 is SGHTA, CDR2 FQGNSA. The CDR3 region has the DNA TGTGCCAGCAGCTTAGTAAGGTCTGGGGCCAACGTCCTGACTTTC. Protein: CASSLVRSGANVLTF.

This chain joins TRBV5-4 and TRBJ2-2, with unresolved D. Germline CDR1 SGHNT, CDR2 YYREEE (reference sequence). The V end was cut by 3 bases, the J end by 2 bases, with 5 bases between. The CDR3 loop spans 13 amino acids. CDR3 nucleotides: TGTGCCAGCAGCTATGATAACACCGGGGAGCTGTTTTTT. As protein: CASSYDNTGELFF.

The chain has TRBV6-6 and TRBJ1-1; TRBD1 is a possible D gene (5 bases). The V end was cut by 6 bases, the J end by 4 bases, with 21 bases between. CDR1 and CDR2 (germline): MNHNY, SVGAGI (reference sequence). The CDR3 runs to 16 residues. CDR3 region: CASSTTRDSWGTEAFF. As DNA, the CDR3 is TGTGCCAGCAGCACTACCAGGGACTCCTGGGGCACTGAAGCTTTCTTT.

The chain couples TRBV4-3 to TRBJ2-7, with D perhaps matching TRBD2 (7 bases). The ends were cut back, 1 base at V and 3 bases at J, with 16 bases in the middle. The CDR3 totals 16 residues. In germline, CDR1 is LGHNA, CDR2 YSLEER. The chain's CDR3 is CASSQGIGGAHYEQYF. The CDR3 DNA sequence: TGCGCCAGCAGCCAAGGAATTGGGGGGGCTCACTACGAGCAGTACTTC.

DNA for the CDR3: TGCGCCAGCAGCGGGACAGGGGTTAGCGGCTACACCTTC. It specifies CASSGTGVSGYTF. The V and J genes are TRBV5-1 and TRBJ1-2; 10 nucleotides agree with TRBD1. The junction had 5 bases not matched to a gene; V was cut back by 4 bases and J by 8 bases. Germline CDR1 SGHRS, CDR2 YFSETQ. The CDR3 runs 13 residues.

The chain employs TRBV5-1 and TRBJ2-6; D gene unclear. Germline-derived CDR1 and CDR2 are SGHRS and YFSETQ. V was cut by 0 bases and J by 1 base, with 17 bases left in between. This CDR3 has 19 residues. The CDR3 nucleotides are TGCGCCAGCAGCTTGGCTCGGTCCGGATTGGCGTCTGGGGCCAACGTCCTGACTTTC. Its translation is CASSLARSGLASGANVLTF.

J is TRBJ2-1 and V is TRBV2, with a tentative D call TRBD2 (6 bases). The CDR3 consists of 14 residues. The V end lost 7 bases, the J end lost 3 bases, and 13 bases lay between the germline ends. From germline, CDR1 is SNHLY and CDR2 FYNNEI. CDR3: CASMIREFYNEQFF. The DNA of the CDR3 is TGTGCCAGCATGATTCGGGAGTTCTACAATGAGCAGTTCTTC.

This clone appeared a single time. The chain has TRBV6-5 and TRBJ2-5; TRBD2 agrees at 12 bases. The CDR3 is 15 amino acids. The V gene's germline CDR1 is MNHEY and CDR2 SVGAGI. The V segment lost 2 bases and the J segment 4 bases; nucleotides outside the gene matches: 2. CDR3 sequence reads: CASSYASGRVETQYF. CDR3 in DNA: TGTGCCAGCAGTTACGCTAGCGGGAGGGTAGAGACCCAGTACTTC.

This chain joins TRBV6-1 and TRBJ2-5; D may be TRBD2 (6 bases). CDR1 is MNHNS and CDR2 is SASEGT in the germline V gene. The CDR3 loop spans 15 amino acids. The V end lost 2 bases, the J end lost 1 base, and 11 bases lay between the germline ends. The CDR3 sequence: CASSENPAGQETQYF. The CDR3 nucleotides read TGTGCCAGCAGTGAAAACCCAGCGGGCCAAGAGACCCAGTACTTC.

This clone occurred a few times. The chain is built from TRBV6-1 and TRBJ2-1; 8 bases are a match to TRBD1. CDR3 length: 12 residues. Germline values: CDR1 MNHNS, CDR2 SASEGT. Losses at the gene ends were 4 bases for V and 16 bases for J; bases not matched to a gene: 9. CDR3 in DNA: TGTGCCAGCAGTGCGTGGGACAGGTTCTCATTCTTC. Protein product: CASSAWDRFSFF.

The chain recombines TRBV7-8 with TRBJ2-1, with D hard to call. Germline lookup yields CDR1 SGHVS and CDR2 FQNEAQ. The CDR3 sequence is 13 residues long. V lost 2 bases, J lost 8 bases, and 10 bases lay in between. The CDR3 nucleotides are TGTGCCAGCAGCTTACCCCGACGCGATGAGCAGTTCTTC. As protein: CASSLPRRDEQFF.

CDR3 sequence reads: CAWSPSINEQFF. The CDR3 DNA sequence: TGTGCCTGGAGTCCTAGTATCAATGAGCAGTTCTTC. The chain joins TRBV30 to TRBJ2-1; D unresolved. This CDR3 spans 12 amino acids. Germline CDR1 GTSNPN, CDR2 SVGIG (reference sequence). Trimming stripped 2 bases from V and 6 bases from J, with 8 bases between.

J is TRBJ2-5 and V is TRBV7-9, with D perhaps assigned TRBD1 or TRBD2 (5 bases each). The CDR3 contains 14 residues. Germline V gene sequence: CDR1 SEHNR, CDR2 FQNEAQ (reference sequence). V was shortened by 5 bases and J by 5 bases, with 15 bases between the two germline ends. CDR3 DNA sequence: TGTGCCAGCAGCCCACCGCGTGGGGGTGAGACCCAGTACTTC. Its translation is CASSPPRGGETQYF.

CDR3 residues: CASSPGQGELFF. DNA of the CDR3: TGTGCCAGCAGCCCGGGACAGGGGGAACTGTTTTTT. This chain joins TRBV6-1 and TRBJ1-4; 11 bases align to TRBD1. The ends lost 6 bases at V and 12 bases at J; junction bases unmatched: 3. The CDR3 loop spans 12 amino acids. Looked up from germline, CDR1 is MNHNS and CDR2 is SASEGT.

This clone was observed a handful of times. At one end the junction does not follow the germline gene, possibly because of a read error. The same CDR3 can be traced to other DNA sequences in this sample. The gene calls are TRBV13 and TRBJ1-2; D is perhaps TRBD1 (5 bases). The CDR3 sequence is 14 residues long. Per germline, CDR1 PRHDT and CDR2 FYEKMQ (reference sequence). This CDR3 is CASSLGRENYGYTF. The CDR3 bases are TGTGCAAGCAGCTTAGGCAGGGAGAACTATGGCTACACCTTC.

The chain employs TRBV7-9 and TRBJ2-7; 11 positions agree with TRBD2. With V trimmed by 5 bases and J by 1 base, 16 bases remained unmatched. This CDR3 spans 19 amino acids. Germline V gene lookup returns CDR1 SEHNR and CDR2 FQNEAQ (reference sequence). CDR3 nucleotide sequence: TGTGCCAGCAGCCCCCGCCCAAGGACTAGCGGGCTCCCTTCCTACGAGCAGTACTTC. As protein: CASSPRPRTSGLPSYEQYF.

V usage is TRBV7-3 and J usage is TRBJ1-1, with 8 positions matching TRBD1. J lost 1 base, V lost 2 bases, and 3 bases had no gene match. This CDR3 has 15 amino acids. Looked up from germline, CDR1 is SGHTA and CDR2 is FQGTGA. CDR3: CASSLLGTGNTEAFF. The CDR3 DNA reads TGTGCCAGCAGCTTATTGGGGACAGGGAACACTGAAGCTTTCTTT. Supplemented by reference TRBV7-3 and TRBJ1-1, the full variable domain reads GAGVSQTPSNKVTEKGKYVELRCDPISGHTALYWYRQSLGQGPEFLIYFQGTGAADDSGLPNDRFFAVRPEGSVSTLKIQRTERGDSAVYLCASSLLGTGNTEAFFGQGTRLTVV.

The CDR3 nucleotides are TGTGCCAGCAGTGTCGTTTTGACGGTGGAAGGGTACGAGCAGTACTTC. Its protein product is CASSVVLTVEGYEQYF. The chain uses TRBV6-1 and TRBJ2-7; no reliable D call. Germline V lookup: CDR1 MNHNS, CDR2 SASEGT. V lost 4 bases and J lost 4, with 20 bases in between. This CDR3 is built from 16 residues.

V gene TRBV19 combines with J gene TRBJ2-2; possibly TRBD1 for D (5 bases). V shed 3 bases and J shed 3 bases, with 14 bases lying between them. The germline V gene encodes CDR1 LNHDA and CDR2 SQIVND (reference sequence). The CDR3 loop spans 16 amino acids. CDR3 amino acids: CASSIGQGGHTGELFF. The CDR3 nucleotides are TGTGCCAGTAGTATCGGGCAGGGTGGGCACACCGGGGAGCTGTTTTTT.

As concerns this clone: A far larger clone is just one base off, so this is likely a read error. The chain couples TRBV4-3 to TRBJ2-2, with D uncertain. This CDR3 is built from 16 residues. V was pared by 0 bases and J by 9 bases, with 17 bases between. Per the germline V gene, CDR1 is LGHNA and CDR2 is YSLEER. CDR3 protein: CASSQDVGGETRELFF. For the CDR3, the DNA is TGCGCCAGCAGCCAAGATGTTGGTGGAGAGACCCGGGAGCTGTTTTTT.

This rearrangement joins TRBV19 to TRBJ2-1; a weak D match, TRBD2 (6 bases). The V end was cut by 8 bases, the J end by 8 bases, with 10 bases between. CDR3 length: 11 residues. Looked up from germline, CDR1 is LNHDA and CDR2 is SQIVND (reference sequence). The CDR3 coding sequence is TGTGCCAGTGCCGGGAGATATGAGCAGTTCTTC. Its protein is CASAGRYEQFF.